This T cell receptor beta chain is from a study of T cells after yellow fever vaccination. Study-wide findings and caveats: Only a minor proportion of clonotypes was detected across both CD4 and CD8 compartments. The secondary response showed a weaker magnitude and a faster peak, day 5 versus 15.

Of note for this clonotype: Its antigen is still unknown.

Production of TCR cDNA was by 5'RACE template switching, which also added a universal primer site and UMIs. TCRdb called the 5' RACE reads again in MiXCR, with one record for every CDR3 protein. Seen here are under 400,000 distinct CDR3 sequences, around 10% observed once, and the top ten hold roughly 18%. V gave up 5 bases and J gave up 4 bases; unmatched junction bases: 4. The CDR3 contains 14 residues. Germline V gives CDR1 SGHRS, CDR2 YFSETQ. This clonotype was sampled from a man younger than 35 who received the YFV17D yellow fever vaccine. The chain links TRBV5-1 to TRBJ2-2, with 8 nucleotides matching TRBD2. This specimen consisted of PBMCs, obtained on the day of the first yellow fever vaccination. CDR3 sequence (DNA): TGCGCCAGCAGTATTAGCGGGACCACCGGGGAGCTGTTTTTT. Translated, it gives CASSISGTTGELFF.